A selection of T cell receptor beta chains follows, all from one sample in a study of T cells in Graves' hyperthyroidism and ophthalmopathy. Each CDR3 protein is one row after TCRdb ran MiXCR on the multiplex PCR reads. The sample lists about 350,000 distinct CDR3 sequences; approximately 18% were seen once. The sequenced material came from blood. Receptor source: a woman in her thirties or forties with Graves' ophthalmopathy. Both conserved end residues are part of each CDR3. Each record gives: D gene, V gene, clone size, J gene, CDR3 protein, CDR3 DNA. The D gene is left open where the match is weak. Size is omitted from some rows. Given values are once, few, many or a class for expanded clones.

.,TRBV6-1,many,TRBJ2-2,CASQRTENTGELFF,TGTGCCAGCCAAAGGACAGAGAACACCGGGGAGCTGTTTTTT
TRBD1,TRBV6-2/TRBV6-3,many,TRBJ2-7,CASNRDRDEQYF,TGTGCCAGCAATCGGGACAGGGACGAGCAGTACTTC
.,TRBV11-2,many,TRBJ2-2,CASPLHTAANTGELFF,TGTGCCAGCCCCCTGCACACGGCCGCGAACACCGGGGAGCTGTTTTTT
.,TRBV19,.,TRBJ1-2,CASSTTKAGRAYGYTF,TGTGCCAGTAGTACCACCAAGGCAGGGAGAGCCTATGGCTACACCTTC
.,TRBV7-8,many,TRBJ2-2,CASSHRWGPGELFF,TGTGCCAGCAGCCACCGATGGGGCCCCGGGGAGCTGTTTTTT
.,TRBV6-5,.,TRBJ2-7,CASSFAHGAYEQYF,TGTGCCAGCAGTTTTGCACATGGGGCCTACGAGCAGTACTTC
.,TRBV30,many,TRBJ2-5,CAWSPLRNSVGETQYF,TGTGCCTGGAGTCCGCTACGGAATAGCGTAGGCGAGACCCAGTACTTC
.,TRBV28,.,TRBJ2-2,CASRGPNTGELFF,TGTGCCAGCAGGGGCCCGAACACCGGGGAGCTGTTTTTT
.,TRBV6-1,many,TRBJ1-5,CASSPAGPVSNQPQHF,TGTGCCAGCAGTCCGGCGGGCCCAGTTAGCAATCAGCCCCAGCATTTT
.,TRBV27,many,TRBJ2-2,CASSFRAQYTGELFF,TGTGCCAGCAGTTTCAGGGCCCAATACACCGGGGAGCTGTTTTTT
TRBD1,TRBV11-2,many,TRBJ2-5,CASSLDLQGARETQYF,TGTGCCAGCAGCTTAGATTTACAGGGGGCGAGAGAGACCCAGTACTTC
.,TRBV7-8,many,TRBJ1-1,CASSFGPGGYTEAFF,TGTGCCAGCAGTTTTGGCCCGGGGGGATACACTGAAGCTTTCTTT
.,TRBV30,.,TRBJ1-5,CAWSVLEDQPQHF,TGTGCCTGGAGTGTACTGGAGGATCAGCCCCAGCATTTT
TRBD2,TRBV19,many,TRBJ2-7,CATGGTRSSYEQYF,TGTGCCACCGGGGGGACGCGGAGCTCCTACGAGCAGTACTTC
.,TRBV7-2,many,TRBJ2-7,CASSLVGHMGGEQYF,TGTGCCAGCAGCTTAGTAGGGCACATGGGCGGCGAGCAGTACTTC
.,TRBV3-1,many,TRBJ2-5,CASSPGLKETQYF,TGTGCCAGCAGCCCCGGGCTAAAAGAGACCCAGTACTTC
TRBD2,TRBV6-1,many,TRBJ2-7,CASSQDSGRAYEQYF,TGTGCCAGCAGCCAAGATAGCGGGAGGGCTTACGAGCAGTACTTC
.,TRBV7-2,many,TRBJ2-2,CASSLVVGPTGELFF,TGTGCCAGCAGCTTAGTGGTGGGGCCCACCGGGGAGCTGTTTTTT
.,TRBV29-1,many,TRBJ2-4,CSGRAGSYSIQYF,TGCAGCGGGAGGGCCGGGAGTTACAGCATTCAGTACTTC
.,TRBV29-1,many,TRBJ1-2,CSETRGLHYYGYTF,TGCAGCGAAACCAGGGGCCTCCACTACTATGGCTACACCTTC
.,TRBV28,many,TRBJ2-7,CASSTPRGLDYEQYF,TGTGCCAGCAGTACCCCACGAGGGTTGGACTACGAGCAGTACTTC
.,TRBV7-2,many,TRBJ1-5,CASSPRAGRNNQPQHF,TGTGCCAGCAGCCCCCGGGCGGGCAGGAACAATCAGCCCCAGCATTTT
TRBD1,TRBV5-1,many,TRBJ2-7,CASSLGDSTYEQYF,TGCGCCAGCAGCTTGGGGGACAGCACCTACGAGCAGTACTTC
TRBD2,TRBV24-1,.,TRBJ2-2,CATSDLQSGGYTGELFF,TGTGCCACCAGTGATTTGCAAAGCGGGGGGTACACCGGGGAGCTGTTTTTT
TRBD1,TRBV10-3,many,TRBJ2-6,CAISATGSSGANVLTF,TGTGCCATCAGTGCGACAGGGAGCTCTGGGGCCAACGTCCTGACTTTC
TRBD1,TRBV15,.,TRBJ2-3,CATSRDLPGQGITDTQYF,TGTGCCACCAGCAGAGACCTCCCGGGACAGGGGATAACAGATACGCAGTATTTT
TRBD2,TRBV11-2,.,TRBJ2-2,CASSSSTSGGNGELFF,TGTGCCAGCAGCTCCTCCACTAGCGGGGGGAACGGGGAGCTGTTTTTT
TRBD2,TRBV3-1,.,TRBJ2-7,CASSHGLAGGDSYF,TGTGCCAGCAGCCATGGACTAGCGGGAGGAGACTCGTACTTC
TRBD1,TRBV28,few,TRBJ2-5,CASSLRTGSLTQYF,TGTGCCAGCAGCCTCAGGACAGGGAGTTTGACCCAGTACTTC
.,TRBV12-3/TRBV12-4,many,TRBJ2-5,CASSSRETQYF,TGTGCCAGCAGTTCCAGAGAGACCCAGTACTTC
TRBD1,TRBV6-5,many,TRBJ1-5,CASSNRGSQPQHF,TGTGCCAGCAGTAACAGGGGGAGTCAGCCCCAGCATTTT
TRBD1,TRBV2,many,TRBJ1-5,CASSEDRVSQPQHF,TGTGCCAGCAGCGAAGACAGGGTCAGCCAGCCCCAGCATTTT
.,TRBV4-2,many,TRBJ1-6,CASSQVDASPLHF,TGTGCCAGCAGCCAAGTGGACGCTTCACCCCTCCACTTT
TRBD1,TRBV25-1,many,TRBJ1-5,CASSDDRGRNQPQHF,TGTGCCAGCAGTGATGACAGGGGTCGCAATCAGCCCCAGCATTTT
.,TRBV24-1,.,TRBJ2-2,CATSDYVGAGTGELFF,TGTGCCACCAGTGATTACGTGGGAGCGGGCACCGGGGAGCTGTTTTTT
.,TRBV6-1,many,TRBJ1-1,CASSDGFNTEAFF,TGTGCCAGCAGCGACGGTTTTAACACTGAAGCTTTCTTT
.,TRBV28,many,TRBJ1-1,CASSSFHNTEAFF,TGTGCCAGCAGTTCCTTTCACAACACTGAAGCTTTCTTT
.,TRBV29-1,many,TRBJ1-1,CSVEEVGGDTEAFF,TGCAGCGTTGAAGAGGTTGGAGGGGACACTGAAGCTTTCTTT
.,TRBV28,many,TRBJ2-7,CATAGTTPAEQYF,TGTGCCACCGCTGGGACAACCCCTGCCGAGCAGTACTTC
.,TRBV30,many,TRBJ1-1,CAWKLQGGTEAFF,TGTGCCTGGAAATTGCAGGGCGGGACTGAAGCTTTCTTT
TRBD2,TRBV4-2,many,TRBJ2-7,CASSQRSGTSGRDSEQYF,TGTGCCAGCAGCCAAAGGTCGGGAACTAGCGGGAGAGACAGCGAGCAGTACTTC
TRBD2,TRBV12-3/TRBV12-4,.,TRBJ2-2,CASSGWTSGTNTGELFF,TGTGCCAGCAGTGGGTGGACTAGCGGGACGAACACCGGGGAGCTGTTTTTT
.,TRBV11-2,many,TRBJ2-7,CASSLERAFSYEQYF,TGTGCCAGCAGCTTAGAAAGGGCCTTCTCCTACGAGCAGTACTTC
.,TRBV6-1,many,TRBJ2-7,CASSEEVGRNYEQYF,TGTGCCAGCAGTGAAGAGGTGGGCCGGAACTACGAGCAGTACTTC
.,TRBV20-1,many,TRBJ2-7,CSAPQWGSSAEQYF,TGCAGTGCCCCGCAATGGGGGAGTTCTGCCGAGCAGTACTTC
TRBD1,TRBV2,many,TRBJ1-3,CASSHDRASSGNTIYF,TGTGCCAGCAGCCACGACAGGGCCAGCTCTGGAAACACCATATATTTT
TRBD1,TRBV6-1,many,TRBJ1-2,CASSPQQGRANYGYTF,TGTGCCAGCAGTCCCCAACAGGGGCGCGCGAACTATGGCTACACCTTC
.,TRBV7-9,many,TRBJ1-1,CASSLASLNTEAFF,TGTGCCAGCAGCTTAGCCAGCCTGAACACTGAAGCTTTCTTT
TRBD1,TRBV6-2/TRBV6-3,many,TRBJ1-2,CASRDPGQGAGYTF,TGTGCCAGCAGAGATCCGGGACAGGGTGCTGGCTACACCTTC
.,TRBV11-2,.,TRBJ1-2,CASSLDNRESSSGSYGYTF,TGTGCCAGCAGCTTAGATAACCGGGAGTCATCCTCGGGGAGTTATGGCTACACCTTC
.,TRBV19,many,TRBJ1-1,CASSESLNTEAFF,TGTGCCAGTAGTGAGTCCCTGAACACTGAAGCTTTCTTT
.,TRBV19,many,TRBJ2-5,CANKDVWRGHQETQYF,TGTGCCAATAAGGATGTGTGGCGGGGGCACCAAGAGACCCAGTACTTC
.,TRBV3-1,many,TRBJ2-5,CASSQGTSRETQYF,TGTGCCAGCAGCCAAGGGACTTCTAGGGAGACCCAGTACTTC
.,TRBV14,.,TRBJ1-1,CASSHGTSEAFF,TGTGCCAGCAGCCACGGGACCTCTGAAGCTTTCTTT